Each of the 7 T cell receptor beta chains below was sequenced from the same sample in a study of blood T cell repertoires in COVID-19. Generated by immunoSEQ multiplex PCR, the TCRdb table keeps only in-frame clones and is missing some. Counted here are roughly 220,000 clones, about 86% occurring once; the ten biggest clones make up 10%. The sample comprised peripheral blood. These receptor sequences come from a woman aged 50 to 65 with COVID-19, enrolled during active disease.

This clone was counted a few times. The J gene is TRBJ2-3, the V gene TRBV6-1; 9 bases fit TRBD2. CDR3 length equals 17 residues. Germline V lookup: CDR1 MNHNS, CDR2 SASEGT. After removal of 1 base from V and 2 bases from J, the junction contained 7 bases not matched to a gene. CDR3 DNA sequence: TGTGCCAGCAGTGAAGTTGAGGGCGGGGGGGCCACAGATACGCAGTATTTT. This gives the protein CASSEVEGGGATDTQYF.

The V gene is TRBV5-6, the J gene TRBJ1-1; perhaps TRBD1 as D (6 bases). Germline CDR1 and CDR2: SGHDT and YYEEEE. Trimming took off 0 bases at V and 1 base at J, with 13 bases between the two ends. The CDR3 contains 16 residues. The CDR3 region is CASSLVAQGKNTEAFF. CDR3 DNA sequence: TGTGCCAGCAGCTTGGTGGCCCAGGGGAAGAACACTGAAGCTTTCTTT.

This rearrangement joins TRBV19 to TRBJ1-6; D unresolved. Per the germline V gene, CDR1 is LNHDA and CDR2 is SQIVND (reference sequence). The V end lost 4 bases, the J end lost 8 bases, and 9 bases lay between the germline ends. CDR3 length: 13 residues. CDR3 nucleotides: TGTGCCAGTAGTACCAACCGGGATTCACCCCTCCACTTT. It is translated as CASSTNRDSPLHF.

The chain employs TRBV2 and TRBJ1-2; TRBD1 agrees at 8 bases. This CDR3 contains 13 residues. Germline V gene sequence: CDR1 SNHLY, CDR2 FYNNEI. The junction had 2 bases not matched to a gene; V was cut back by 1 base and J by 7 bases. CDR3 coding DNA: TGTGCCAGCAGTGAAGTCAGGGGGCCTGGCTACACCTTC. This gives the protein CASSEVRGPGYTF. The whole variable domain, filled in from reference TRBV2 and TRBJ1-2, reads EPEVTQTPSHQVTQMGQEVILRCVPISNHLYFYWYRQILGQKVEFLVSFYNNEISEKSEIFDDQFSVERPDGSNFTLKIRSTKLEDSAMYFCASSEVRGPGYTFGSGTRLTVV.

V usage is TRBV7-6 and J usage is TRBJ2-5; 7 nucleotides agree with TRBD1. Per germline, CDR1 SGHVS and CDR2 FNYEAQ. With 5 bases clipped from V and 2 bases from J, the junction kept 17 bases outside the gene matches. This CDR3 has 18 amino acids. The CDR3 reads CASSPPPWRTGWQETQYF. CDR3 nucleotide sequence: TGTGCCAGCAGCCCACCCCCCTGGAGGACAGGTTGGCAAGAGACCCAGTACTTC. Full variable domain (missing parts from reference TRBV7-6 and TRBJ2-5): GAGVSQSPRYKVTKRGQDVALRCDPISGHVSLYWYRQALGQGPEFLTYFNYEAQQDKSGLPNDRFSAERPEGSISTLTIQRTEQRDSAMYRCASSPPPWRTGWQETQYFGPGTRLLVL.

This chain joins TRBV27 and TRBJ1-6; D is perhaps TRBD1 (6 bases). This CDR3 is 13 amino acids long. CDR1 is MNHEY, CDR2 SMNVEV, per germline (reference sequence). Between the trimmed V and J ends, which lost 7 bases and 4 bases, there was a span of 8 bases. CDR3 in DNA: TGTGCCAGCACACAGGGTTATAATTCACCCCTCCACTTT. Translation gives CASTQGYNSPLHF.

The rearrangement links TRBV27 to TRBJ1-2; D call uncertain. The CDR3 runs to 14 residues. Germline assignment: CDR1 MNHEY and CDR2 SMNVEV (reference sequence). Trimming shortened V by 4 bases and J by 0 bases, and 9 bases separated the two germline ends. The CDR3 loop is CASSSTRSNYGYTF. The CDR3 DNA follows: TGTGCCAGCAGTTCTACCAGGTCTAACTATGGCTACACCTTC.